These 9 T cell receptor beta chains were all obtained from the same sample, sequenced in a study of blood T cell repertoires in COVID-19. Clones were sequenced by immunoSEQ multiplex PCR, and TCRdb holds only the in-frame ones, with some missing. The table records 210,000 or so clones, about 77% of them present only once. Sequenced material: peripheral blood. The receptors here all came from a woman aged 80 or over with active or convalescent COVID-19.

The chain employs TRBV6-1 and TRBJ1-5; D gene unclear. This CDR3 comprises 16 residues. The germline V and J ends were trimmed by 3 bases and 0 bases, with 12 bases remaining between them. Germline loops: CDR1 MNHNS, CDR2 SASEGT. CDR3 loop: CASSERADYSNQPQHF. The CDR3 coding sequence is TGTGCCAGCAGTGAGAGGGCCGACTATAGCAATCAGCCCCAGCATTTT.

This chain uses TRBV6-6 with TRBJ2-1, with TRBD2 identical over 8 bases. This CDR3 contains 11 residues. V shed 6 bases and J 15 bases; nucleotides not matched to a gene: 7. Germline V gives CDR1 MNHNY, CDR2 SVGAGI (reference sequence). The CDR3 is CASSQGTRSFF. Here the CDR3 DNA reads TGTGCCAGCAGCCAAGGGACTAGGTCGTTCTTC.

This sequence joins TRBV14 and TRBJ1-1; maybe TRBD1 (5 bases). Germline lookup yields CDR1 SGHDN and CDR2 FVKESK. Trimming took off 0 bases at V and 6 bases at J, with 14 bases between the two ends. The CDR3 sequence is 15 residues long. CDR3 region: CASSQDFRVGAEAFF. The CDR3 nucleotides read TGTGCCAGCAGCCAAGATTTCCGGGTAGGGGCTGAAGCTTTCTTT.

This clone was picked up a small number of times. The chain employs TRBV5-1 and TRBJ1-2; D remains ambiguous. V lost 0 bases and J lost 3, with 9 bases in between. Germline CDR1 reads SGHRS; CDR2 reads YFSETQ. This CDR3 contains 14 residues. CDR3 nucleotide sequence: TGCGCCAGCAGCTTGGGAGGCACCCACTATGGCTACACCTTC. Translation: CASSLGGTHYGYTF.

This chain links TRBV19 with TRBJ2-1; 9 bases agree with TRBD2. CDR3 length equals 13 residues. In germline, CDR1 is LNHDA, CDR2 SQIVND (reference sequence). The junction had 11 bases not matched to a gene; V was cut back by 5 bases and J by 15 bases. CDR3: CASSPAGGPALFF. CDR3 coding DNA: TGTGCCAGTAGTCCCGCGGGGGGGCCGGCCCTGTTCTTC.

This clone was counted once. V is TRBV9 and J is TRBJ1-3; D remains unclear. Germline V CDR1 and CDR2: SGDLS, YYNGEE. Deletions cut 0 bases from V and 0 bases from J, with 10 bases between. The CDR3 contains 16 residues. The CDR3 nucleotides read TGTGCCAGCAGCGTAGCTAACGCCGGCTCTGGAAACACCATATATTTT. Encoded protein: CASSVANAGSGNTIYF. The whole variable domain, filled in from reference TRBV9 and TRBJ1-3, reads DSGVTQTPKHLITATGQRVTLRCSPRSGDLSVYWYQQSLDQGLQFLIQYYNGEERAKGNILERFSAQQFPDLHSELNLSSLELGDSALYFCASSVANAGSGNTIYFGEGSWLTVV.

V is TRBV28 and J is TRBJ1-5; TRBD1 agrees at 11 bases. The CDR3 loop spans 14 amino acids. Looked up from germline, CDR1 is MDHEN and CDR2 is SYDVKM. With V trimmed by 6 bases and J by 6 bases, 4 bases remained unmatched. The CDR3 DNA is TGTGCCAGCAGAACAGGACAGGGGGCTCAGCCCCAGCATTTT. This sequence encodes CASRTGQGAQPQHF.

This clone was detected many times. This chain uses TRBV6-2 or TRBV6-3 with TRBJ1-2; D gene uncertain. Germline V CDR1 and CDR2: MNHEY, SVGEGT. V dropped 0 bases and J dropped 7 bases, with 15 bases sitting between them. The CDR3 is 15 residues long. The CDR3 nucleotides are TGTGCCAGCAGTTACTCGATTGCGGGTAACGCTGGCTACACCTTC. Translated: CASSYSIAGNAGYTF.

This chain links TRBV28 with TRBJ2-2, with D possibly TRBD1 on 5 matching bases. The germline V gene has CDR1 MDHEN and CDR2 SYDVKM. Trimming pared 2 bases from V and 7 bases from J, leaving 5 bases between. The CDR3 contains 12 residues. Written as DNA, the CDR3 is TGTGCCAGCAGTTTAAGGGGCGGGGAGCTGTTTTTT. Translated: CASSLRGGELFF.